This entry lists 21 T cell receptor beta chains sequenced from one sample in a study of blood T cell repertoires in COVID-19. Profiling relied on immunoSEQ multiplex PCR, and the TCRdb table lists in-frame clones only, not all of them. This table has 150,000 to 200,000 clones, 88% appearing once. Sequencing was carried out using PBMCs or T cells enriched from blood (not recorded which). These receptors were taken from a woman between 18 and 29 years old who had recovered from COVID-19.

The CDR3 protein is CASSQRQGEAFF. CDR3 DNA sequence: TGTGCCAGTAGCCAGAGACAGGGTGAAGCTTTCTTT. The chain has TRBV19 and TRBJ1-1, with 7 bases identical to TRBD1. The J segment lost 7 bases and the V segment lost 6 bases, leaving 5 bases of the junction unmatched. The CDR3 covers 12 residues. Germline CDR1 LNHDA, CDR2 SQIVND (reference sequence).

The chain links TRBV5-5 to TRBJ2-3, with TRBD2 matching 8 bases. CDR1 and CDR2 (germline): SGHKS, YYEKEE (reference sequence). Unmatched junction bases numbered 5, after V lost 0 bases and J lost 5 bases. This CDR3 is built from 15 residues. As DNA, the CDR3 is TGTGCCAGCAGCTTGGTCGGGGGGGCGTTAGATACGCAGTATTTT. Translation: CASSLVGGALDTQYF.

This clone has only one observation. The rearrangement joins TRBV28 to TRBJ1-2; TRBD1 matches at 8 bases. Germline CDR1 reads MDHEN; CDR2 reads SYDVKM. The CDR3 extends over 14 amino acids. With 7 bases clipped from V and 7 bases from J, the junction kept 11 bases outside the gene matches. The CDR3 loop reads CASTPSQGAGGYTF. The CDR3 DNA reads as TGTGCCAGCACCCCATCCCAGGGGGCAGGTGGCTACACCTTC.

CDR3 protein: CAIGPGDSQPQHF. In nucleotides, the CDR3 is TGTGCCATCGGGCCAGGGGACAGTCAGCCCCAGCATTTT. J is TRBJ1-5 and V is TRBV10-3, with 7 nucleotides matching TRBD1. Per germline, CDR1 ENHRY and CDR2 SYGVKD. V was pared by 8 bases and J by 6 bases, with 7 bases of the junction left unmatched. The length of the CDR3 is 13 residues.

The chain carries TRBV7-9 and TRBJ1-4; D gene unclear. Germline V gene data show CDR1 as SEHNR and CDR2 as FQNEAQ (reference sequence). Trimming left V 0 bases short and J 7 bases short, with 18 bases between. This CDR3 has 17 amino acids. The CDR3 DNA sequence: TGTGCCAGCAGCTTAGCTACTACGGCGTTGTTGGGTGAAAAACTGTTTTTT. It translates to CASSLATTALLGEKLFF. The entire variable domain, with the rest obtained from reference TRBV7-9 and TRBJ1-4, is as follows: DTGVSQNPRHKITKRGQNVTFRCDPISEHNRLYWYRQTLGQGPEFLTYFQNEAQLEKSRLLSDRFSAERPKGSFSTLEIQRTEQGDSAMYLCASSLATTALLGEKLFFGSGTQLSVL.

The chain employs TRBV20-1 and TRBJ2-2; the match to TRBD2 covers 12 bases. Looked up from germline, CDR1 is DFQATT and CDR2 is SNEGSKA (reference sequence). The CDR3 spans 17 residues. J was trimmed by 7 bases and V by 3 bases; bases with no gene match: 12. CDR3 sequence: CSASDPSGRAIDGELFF. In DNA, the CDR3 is TGCAGTGCTAGTGATCCTAGCGGGAGGGCCATTGACGGGGAGCTGTTTTTT.

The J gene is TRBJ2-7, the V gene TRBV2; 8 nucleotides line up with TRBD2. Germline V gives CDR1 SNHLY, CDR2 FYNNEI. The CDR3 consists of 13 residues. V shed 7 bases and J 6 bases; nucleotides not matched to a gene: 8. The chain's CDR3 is CASTRGGYSEQYF. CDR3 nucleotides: TGTGCCAGCACTCGGGGGGGGTACTCCGAGCAGTACTTC. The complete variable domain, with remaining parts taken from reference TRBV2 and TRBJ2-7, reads EPEVTQTPSHQVTQMGQEVILRCVPISNHLYFYWYRQILGQKVEFLVSFYNNEISEKSEIFDDQFSVERPDGSNFTLKIRSTKLEDSAMYFCASTRGGYSEQYFGPGTRLTVT.

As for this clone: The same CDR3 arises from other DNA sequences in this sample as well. The CDR3 region has the DNA TGTGCCAGCAGTCTGACGGGGAACTATGGCTACACCTTC. Its translation is CASSLTGNYGYTF. The chain joins TRBV27 to TRBJ1-2, with no clear D. Germline loops: CDR1 MNHEY, CDR2 SMNVEV (reference sequence). The CDR3 is 13 residues long. Trimming cost V 5 bases and J 2 bases, with 9 bases left between them.

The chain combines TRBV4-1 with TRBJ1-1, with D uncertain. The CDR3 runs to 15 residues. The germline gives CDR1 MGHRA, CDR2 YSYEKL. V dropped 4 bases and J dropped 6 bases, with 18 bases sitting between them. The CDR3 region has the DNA TGCGCCAGCAGCCTCCTCGGGGAGGGAGGCGCTGAAGCTTTCTTT. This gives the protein CASSLLGEGGAEAFF.

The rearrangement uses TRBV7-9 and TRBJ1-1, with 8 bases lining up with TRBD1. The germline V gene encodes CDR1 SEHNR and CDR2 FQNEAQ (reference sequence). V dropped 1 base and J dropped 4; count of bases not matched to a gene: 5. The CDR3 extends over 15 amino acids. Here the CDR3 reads CASSLEPTGGTEAFF. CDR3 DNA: TGTGCCAGCAGCTTAGAACCCACAGGGGGCACTGAAGCTTTCTTT. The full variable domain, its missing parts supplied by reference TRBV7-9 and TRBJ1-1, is DTGVSQNPRHKITKRGQNVTFRCDPISEHNRLYWYRQTLGQGPEFLTYFQNEAQLEKSRLLSDRFSAERPKGSFSTLEIQRTEQGDSAMYLCASSLEPTGGTEAFFGQGTRLTVV.

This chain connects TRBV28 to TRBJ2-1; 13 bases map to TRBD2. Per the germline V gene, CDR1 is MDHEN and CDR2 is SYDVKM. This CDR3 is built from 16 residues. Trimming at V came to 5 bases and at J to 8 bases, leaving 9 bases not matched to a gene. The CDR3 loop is CASSKGLAGVVDEQFF. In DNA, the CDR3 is TGTGCCAGCAGTAAAGGACTAGCGGGAGTGGTCGATGAGCAGTTCTTC.

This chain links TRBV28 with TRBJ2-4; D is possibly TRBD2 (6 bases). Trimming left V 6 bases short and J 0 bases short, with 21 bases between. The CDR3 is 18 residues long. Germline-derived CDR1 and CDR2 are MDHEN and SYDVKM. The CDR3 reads CASSPTGSAGIAKNIQYF. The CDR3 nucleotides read TGTGCCAGCAGCCCGACGGGGTCGGCGGGAATAGCCAAAAACATTCAGTACTTC.

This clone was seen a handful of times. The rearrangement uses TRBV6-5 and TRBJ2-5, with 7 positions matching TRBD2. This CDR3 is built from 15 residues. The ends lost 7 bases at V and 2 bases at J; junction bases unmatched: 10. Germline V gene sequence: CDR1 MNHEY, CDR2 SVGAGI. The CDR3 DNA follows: TGTGCCAGCATCGACGGGCGGGAGTGGCAAGAGACCCAGTACTTC. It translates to CASIDGREWQETQYF.

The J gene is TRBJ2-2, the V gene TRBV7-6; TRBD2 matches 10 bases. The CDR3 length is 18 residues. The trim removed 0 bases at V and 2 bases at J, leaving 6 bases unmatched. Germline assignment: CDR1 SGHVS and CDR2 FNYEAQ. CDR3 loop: CASSLALAGATNTGELFF. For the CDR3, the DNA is TGTGCCAGCAGCTTAGCGCTAGCGGGGGCTACTAACACCGGGGAGCTGTTTTTT. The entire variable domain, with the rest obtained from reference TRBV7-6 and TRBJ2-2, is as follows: GAGVSQSPRYKVTKRGQDVALRCDPISGHVSLYWYRQALGQGPEFLTYFNYEAQQDKSGLPNDRFSAERPEGSISTLTIQRTEQRDSAMYRCASSLALAGATNTGELFFGEGSRLTVL.

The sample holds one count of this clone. The CDR3 region has the DNA TGCAGCGTGCTGACTAGCGGGGGCCCCTACAATGAGCAGTTCTTC. It encodes CSVLTSGGPYNEQFF. This chain links TRBV29-1 with TRBJ2-1, with 12 bases fitting TRBD2. Germline V gene sequence: CDR1 SQVTM, CDR2 ANQGSEA. This CDR3 comprises 15 residues. The J segment lost 2 bases and the V segment lost 6 bases, leaving 5 bases of the junction unmatched.

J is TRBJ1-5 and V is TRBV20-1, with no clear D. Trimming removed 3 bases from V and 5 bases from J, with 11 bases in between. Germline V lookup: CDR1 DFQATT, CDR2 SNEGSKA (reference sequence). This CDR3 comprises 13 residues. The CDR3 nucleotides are TGCAGTGCTAGTCTAAACAGTGATCAGCCCCAGCATTTT. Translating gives CSASLNSDQPQHF.

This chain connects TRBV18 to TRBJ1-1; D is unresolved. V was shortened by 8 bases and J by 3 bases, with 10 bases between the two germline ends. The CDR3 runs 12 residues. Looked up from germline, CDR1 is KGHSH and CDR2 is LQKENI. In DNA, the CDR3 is TGTGCCAGCGTCCGACGGGACACTGAAGCTTTCTTT. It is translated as CASVRRDTEAFF.

The CDR3 bases are TGTGCCAGCGGTTCGGTGAACACTGAAGCTTTCTTT. Translation: CASGSVNTEAFF. The gene calls are TRBV6-5 and TRBJ1-1; D is uncertain. The CDR3 spans 12 residues. The V gene lost 8 bases and the J gene lost 0 bases, with 7 bases spanning the gap. Germline V gene data show CDR1 as MNHEY and CDR2 as SVGAGI.

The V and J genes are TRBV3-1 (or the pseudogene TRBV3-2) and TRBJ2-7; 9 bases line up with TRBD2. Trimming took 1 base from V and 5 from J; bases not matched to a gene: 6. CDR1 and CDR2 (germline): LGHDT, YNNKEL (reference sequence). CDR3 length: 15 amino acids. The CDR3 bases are TGTGCCAGCAGCCAAGGGGAGCGGGGGGTCGACGAGCAGTACTTC. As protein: CASSQGERGVDEQYF.

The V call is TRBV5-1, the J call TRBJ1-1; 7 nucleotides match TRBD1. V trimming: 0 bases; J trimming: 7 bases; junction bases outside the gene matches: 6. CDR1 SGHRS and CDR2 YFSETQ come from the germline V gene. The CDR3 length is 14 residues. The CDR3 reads CASSLGDRPHEAFF. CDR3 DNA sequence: TGCGCCAGCAGCTTGGGGGACAGACCCCATGAAGCTTTCTTT.

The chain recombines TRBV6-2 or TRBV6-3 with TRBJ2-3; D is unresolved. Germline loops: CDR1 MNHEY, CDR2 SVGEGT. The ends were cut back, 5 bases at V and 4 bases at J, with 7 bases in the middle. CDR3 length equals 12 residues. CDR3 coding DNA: TGTGCCAGCAGTAACATCCCAGATACGCAGTATTTT. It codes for CASSNIPDTQYF.